This entry lists 24 T cell receptor beta chains sequenced from one sample in a study of blood T cell repertoires in COVID-19. TCRdb keeps only in-frame clones here, not all; method: immunoSEQ multiplex PCR. Among tens of thousands of clones listed, roughly 84% were seen once. Sequences were obtained from peripheral blood. These receptors came from an older man with acute or convalescent COVID-19.

V usage is TRBV11-2 and J usage is TRBJ2-5, with 11 nucleotides matching TRBD1. This CDR3 is 14 amino acids long. Per the germline V gene, CDR1 is SGHAT and CDR2 is FQNNGV. The trim removed 5 bases at V and 5 bases at J, leaving 4 bases unmatched. CDR3 DNA: TGTGCCAGCAGCCCTGGGACAGGGGGGGAGACCCAGTACTTC. This codes for CASSPGTGGETQYF. The whole variable domain, remainder taken from reference TRBV11-2 and TRBJ2-5, is EAGVAQSPRYKIIEKRQSVAFWCNPISGHATLYWYQQILGQGPKLLIQFQNNGVVDDSQLPKDRFSAERLKGVDSTLKIQPAKLEDSAVYLCASSPGTGGETQYFGPGTRLLVL.

The chain recombines TRBV6-5 with TRBJ1-3, with a possible D match to TRBD1 (6 bases). From germline, CDR1 is MNHEY and CDR2 SVGAGI. V lost 6 bases and J lost 2, with 11 bases in between. This CDR3 region has 14 residues. The CDR3 coding sequence is TGTGCCAGCAGCCAAAACAGGGCTGGAAACACCATATATTTT. Protein: CASSQNRAGNTIYF.

The chain uses TRBV5-5 and TRBJ1-5, with 8 nucleotides matching TRBD1. The CDR3 has 19 residues. The V gene's germline CDR1 is SGHKS and CDR2 YYEKEE (reference sequence). Germline trimming cut 4 bases from V and 0 bases from J; bases unmatched to any gene: 15. CDR3 sequence reads: CASSQWDRNYRDSNQPQHF. The CDR3 region has the DNA TGTGCCAGCAGCCAATGGGACAGGAACTACCGGGATAGCAATCAGCCCCAGCATTTT.

The V call is TRBV19, the J call TRBJ1-5; 11 bases agree with TRBD1. The CDR3 is made up of 15 amino acids. The J segment lost 4 bases and the V segment lost 5 bases, leaving 4 bases of the junction unmatched. Germline CDR1 and CDR2: LNHDA and SQIVND (reference sequence). CDR3 nucleotides: TGTGCCAGTAGTTTCCGGGACAGGGGGAATCAGCCCCAGCATTTT. Translation: CASSFRDRGNQPQHF. Variable domain in full (rest from reference TRBV19 and TRBJ1-5): DGGITQSPKYLFRKEGQNVTLSCEQNLNHDAMYWYRQDPGQGLRLIYYSQIVNDFQKGDIAEGYSVSREKKESFPLTVTSAQKNPTAFYLCASSFRDRGNQPQHFGDGTRLSIL.

CDR3 DNA: TGCGCCAGCAGCCAAGTGAGCACGGACAGCTCCTATGGCTACACCTTC. It yields the protein CASSQVSTDSSYGYTF. The gene calls are TRBV4-1 and TRBJ1-2; perhaps TRBD1 as D (6 bases). The V gene's germline CDR1 is MGHRA and CDR2 YSYEKL. V lost 1 base and J 4 bases, leaving 16 bases between the germline ends. This CDR3 comprises 16 residues.

J is TRBJ2-3 and V is TRBV19, with a tentative D call TRBD1 (6 bases). The CDR3 is 14 amino acids. The ends were cut back, 5 bases at V and 2 bases at J, with 11 bases in the middle. CDR1 is LNHDA and CDR2 is SQIVND in the germline V gene (reference sequence). The CDR3 coding sequence is TGTGCCAGTAGTGTACAGGGCATCACAGATACGCAGTATTTT. This codes for CASSVQGITDTQYF. Looking up the rest from reference TRBV19 and TRBJ2-3 gives the full variable domain: DGGITQSPKYLFRKEGQNVTLSCEQNLNHDAMYWYRQDPGQGLRLIYYSQIVNDFQKGDIAEGYSVSREKKESFPLTVTSAQKNPTAFYLCASSVQGITDTQYFGPGTRLTVL.

A few counts support this clone. The chain couples TRBV30 to TRBJ1-1, with D unclear. Trimming left V 1 base short and J 10 bases short, with 10 bases between. CDR1 and CDR2 from the germline V gene are GTSNPN and SVGIG (reference sequence). CDR3 size: 11 residues. The DNA of the CDR3 is TGTGCCTGGAGTGCCGAGGCATTAGCTTTCTTT. This gives the protein CAWSAEALAFF.

The rearrangement joins TRBV6-2 or TRBV6-3 to TRBJ2-5; 7 bases agree with TRBD2. The J segment lost 6 bases and the V segment lost 5 bases, leaving 9 bases of the junction unmatched. The CDR3 consists of 14 residues. Germline assignment: CDR1 MNHEY and CDR2 SVGEGT. DNA for the CDR3: TGTGCCAGCAGTACGAACGGGGGGAGGAAGACCCAGTACTTC. This encodes CASSTNGGRKTQYF.

This clone was observed a single time. J is TRBJ2-3 and V is TRBV18; 10 nucleotides match TRBD2. The CDR3 spans 13 residues. The V and J ends lost 6 bases and 4 bases, in that order; junction bases with no gene match: 1. Germline V lookup: CDR1 KGHSH, CDR2 LQKENI. This CDR3 is CASSLAGADTQYF. CDR3 DNA: TGTGCCAGCTCCCTAGCGGGGGCAGATACGCAGTATTTT.

A single count supports this clone. The chain combines TRBV2 with TRBJ1-5, with 7 bases fitting TRBD1. V was clipped by 7 bases and J by 0 bases; unmatched bases: 6. The CDR3 contains 15 residues. Germline V gives CDR1 SNHLY, CDR2 FYNNEI. The CDR3 DNA is TGTGCCAGCAAGGGGGCAGGGCTTAGCAATCAGCCCCAGCATTTT. Translating gives CASKGAGLSNQPQHF.

The chain carries TRBV5-5 and TRBJ1-1; D is ambiguous. V lost 0 bases to trimming and J lost 10 bases, with 13 bases between them. CDR3 size: 13 residues. Looked up from germline, CDR1 is SGHKS and CDR2 is YYEKEE (reference sequence). CDR3 sequence reads: CASSLVGHGGAFF. Written as DNA, the CDR3 is TGTGCCAGCAGCTTGGTGGGCCACGGAGGAGCTTTCTTT. The whole variable domain, filled in from reference TRBV5-5 and TRBJ1-1, reads DAGVTQSPTHLIKTRGQQVTLRCSPISGHKSVSWYQQVLGQGPQFIFQYYEKEERGRGNFPDRFSARQFPNYSSELNVNALLLGDSALYLCASSLVGHGGAFFGQGTRLTVV.

The genes are TRBV4-1 and TRBJ1-4; tentatively, D is TRBD1 (5 bases). The CDR3 runs 16 residues. V was pared by 3 bases and J by 6 bases, with 17 bases between. The germline V gene has CDR1 MGHRA and CDR2 YSYEKL. The CDR3 DNA reads as TGCGCCAGCAGCCAGCCGCGGGGCACATCCTATGAAAAACTGTTTTTT. Its translation: CASSQPRGTSYEKLFF.

The J gene is TRBJ1-2, the V gene TRBV4-3; D is perhaps TRBD1 (6 bases). Germline V gene lookup returns CDR1 LGHNA and CDR2 YSLEER. The CDR3 totals 14 residues. The V end lost 2 bases, the J end lost 6 bases, and 13 bases lay between the germline ends. CDR3 in DNA: TGCGCCAGCAGCCAAAAAGGCAGGGGCGATGGCTACACCTTC. Its translation is CASSQKGRGDGYTF.

The chain is built from TRBV6-2 or TRBV6-3 and TRBJ2-2; 9 bases are a match to TRBD1. The CDR3 is 17 residues long. Germline lookup yields CDR1 MNHEY and CDR2 SVGEGT. V was clipped by 2 bases and J by 4 bases; unmatched bases: 8. CDR3 sequence (DNA): TGTGCCAGCAGTTACCCATACAGGGGGCGCGGCACCGGGGAGCTGTTTTTT. Translated: CASSYPYRGRGTGELFF.

The chain carries TRBV6-1 and TRBJ1-2; 7 bases fit TRBD1. With 3 bases clipped from V and 7 bases from J, the junction kept 17 bases outside the gene matches. The CDR3 loop spans 17 amino acids. Germline V gene lookup returns CDR1 MNHNS and CDR2 SASEGT. CDR3 sequence reads: CASSDPREQGRRGGYTF. The CDR3 nucleotides are TGTGCCAGCAGTGATCCAAGGGAACAGGGGCGCAGAGGTGGCTACACCTTC.

V usage is TRBV11-3 and J usage is TRBJ2-2, with D perhaps matching TRBD1 (5 bases). The V end lost 3 bases, the J end lost 5 bases, and 16 bases lay between the germline ends. In germline, CDR1 is SGHNT, CDR2 YENEEA. The CDR3 covers 16 residues. The CDR3 reads CASSLGPDLGTGELFF. The CDR3 nucleotides read TGTGCCAGCAGCTTGGGGCCCGACTTGGGTACCGGGGAGCTGTTTTTT.

The chain has TRBV5-6 and TRBJ2-2; 7 bases are shared with TRBD2. This CDR3 comprises 17 residues. Trimming took 4 bases from V and 6 from J; bases not matched to a gene: 15. CDR1 is SGHDT and CDR2 is YYEEEE in the germline V gene. Written as DNA, the CDR3 is TGTGCCAGCAGCCCCCGCTTCTGGGGGGGGTTCGCCGGGGAGCTGTTTTTT. The encoded protein is CASSPRFWGGFAGELFF.

With regard to this clone: One end of the junction fails to match germline, which may point to a read error. The rearrangement uses TRBV7-2 and TRBJ1-2; D not certain. Germline V gives CDR1 SGHTA, CDR2 FQGNSA. This CDR3 is built from 13 residues. CDR3 loop: CATSSTGVGGYTF. CDR3 DNA sequence: TGTGCCACCAGCTCGACCGGGGTGGGGGGCTACACCTTC.

The chain employs TRBV12-3 or TRBV12-4 and TRBJ1-5, with 7 bases that match TRBD1. The CDR3 runs to 13 residues. J lost 6 bases, V lost 6 bases, and 5 bases had no gene match. This CDR3 is CASSPGGFQPQHF. In DNA, the CDR3 is TGTGCCAGCAGCCCAGGGGGGTTTCAGCCCCAGCATTTT.

CDR3 sequence reads: CASSFPDRDAFF. The CDR3 DNA is TGTGCCAGCAGCTTCCCCGACAGGGACGCTTTCTTT. V gene TRBV7-9 combines with J gene TRBJ1-1, with TRBD1 matching over 7 bases. With 3 bases clipped from V and 11 bases from J, the junction kept 6 bases outside the gene matches. The CDR3 is 12 residues long. Per the germline V gene, CDR1 is SEHNR and CDR2 is FQNEAQ (reference sequence).

The V and J genes are TRBV6-5 and TRBJ2-3; the D is unclear. Germline assignment: CDR1 MNHEY and CDR2 SVGAGI. The CDR3 sequence is 11 residues long. Trimming shortened V by 10 bases and J by 4 bases, and 9 bases separated the two germline ends. The CDR3 DNA sequence: TGTGCCACCTCTAGACCAGATACGCAGTATTTT. It codes for CATSRPDTQYF.

Turning to this clone: An end of the junction differs from the germline gene, which may be a read error. This chain joins TRBV7-7 and TRBJ2-7; TRBD1 matches at 8 bases. Looked up from germline, CDR1 is SSHAT and CDR2 is FNYEAQ (reference sequence). The CDR3 consists of 13 residues. The CDR3 nucleotides are TGTGCTAGCAGCTTGGACAGGGTAGGGGAGCAGTACTTC. Translation: CASSLDRVGEQYF.

The chain combines TRBV5-1 with TRBJ1-2; TRBD1 might be the D (6 bases). Germline V gene lookup returns CDR1 SGHRS and CDR2 YFSETQ. The ends were cut back, 3 bases at V and 3 bases at J, with 9 bases in the middle. The CDR3 spans 13 residues. The CDR3 coding sequence is TGCGCCAGCAGCTCCAGGGGCTACTATGGCTACACCTTC. The encoded protein is CASSSRGYYGYTF.

The chain couples TRBV5-6 to TRBJ2-1, with D tentatively TRBD1 (6 bases). The germline V and J ends were trimmed by 7 bases and 1 base, with 12 bases remaining between them. There are 14 residues in the CDR3. Looked up from germline, CDR1 is SGHDT and CDR2 is YYEEEE. In DNA form, the CDR3 reads TGTGCCAGCGCAGGGGTTACATCCTACAATGAGCAGTTCTTC. It codes for CASAGVTSYNEQFF.